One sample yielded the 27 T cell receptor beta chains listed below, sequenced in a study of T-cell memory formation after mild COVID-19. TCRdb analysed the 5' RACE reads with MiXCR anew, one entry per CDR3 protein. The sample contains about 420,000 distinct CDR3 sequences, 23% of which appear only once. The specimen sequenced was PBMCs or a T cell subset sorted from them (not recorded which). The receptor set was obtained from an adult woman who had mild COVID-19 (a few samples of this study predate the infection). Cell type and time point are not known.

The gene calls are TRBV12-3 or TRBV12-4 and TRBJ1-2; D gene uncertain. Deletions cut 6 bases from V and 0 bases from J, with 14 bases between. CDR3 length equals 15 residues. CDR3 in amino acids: CASSPLIVANYGYTF. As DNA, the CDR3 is TGTGCCAGCAGCCCCCTCATTGTGGCTAACTATGGCTACACCTTC.

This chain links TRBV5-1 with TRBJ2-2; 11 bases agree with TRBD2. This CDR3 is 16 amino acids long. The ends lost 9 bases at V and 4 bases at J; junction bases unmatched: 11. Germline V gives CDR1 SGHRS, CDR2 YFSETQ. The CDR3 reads CATATSGEGITGELFF. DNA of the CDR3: TGCGCCACGGCGACTAGCGGGGAGGGGATCACCGGGGAGCTGTTTTTT. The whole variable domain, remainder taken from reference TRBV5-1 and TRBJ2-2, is KAGVTQTPRYLIKTRGQQVTLSCSPISGHRSVSWYQQTPGQGLQFLFEYFSETQRNKGNFPGRFSGRQFSNSRSEMNVSTLELGDSALYLCATATSGEGITGELFFGEGSRLTVL.

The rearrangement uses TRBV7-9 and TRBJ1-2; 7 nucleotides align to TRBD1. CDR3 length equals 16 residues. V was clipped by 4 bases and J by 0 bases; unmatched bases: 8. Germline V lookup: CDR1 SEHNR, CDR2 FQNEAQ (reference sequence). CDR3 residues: CASSSGGRIANYGYTF. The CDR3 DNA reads TGTGCCAGCAGCTCAGGGGGACGGATAGCTAACTATGGCTACACCTTC.

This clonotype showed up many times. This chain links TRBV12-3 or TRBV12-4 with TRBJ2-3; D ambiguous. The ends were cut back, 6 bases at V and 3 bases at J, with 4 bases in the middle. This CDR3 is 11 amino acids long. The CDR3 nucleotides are TGTGCCAGCAGCTTAACAGATACGCAGTATTTT. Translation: CASSLTDTQYF.

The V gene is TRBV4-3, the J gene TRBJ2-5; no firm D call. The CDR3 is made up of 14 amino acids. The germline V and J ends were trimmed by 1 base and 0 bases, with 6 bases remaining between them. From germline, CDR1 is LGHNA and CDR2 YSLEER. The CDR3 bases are TGCGCCAGCAGCCAAGGGACCAACCAAGAGACCCAGTACTTC. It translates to CASSQGTNQETQYF.

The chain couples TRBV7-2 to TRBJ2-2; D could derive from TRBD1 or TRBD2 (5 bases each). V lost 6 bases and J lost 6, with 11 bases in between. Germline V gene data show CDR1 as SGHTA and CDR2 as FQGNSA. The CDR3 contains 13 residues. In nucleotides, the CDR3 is TGTGCCAGCAGTCCGAGAGGGGCCGGGGAGCTGTTTTTT. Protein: CASSPRGAGELFF.

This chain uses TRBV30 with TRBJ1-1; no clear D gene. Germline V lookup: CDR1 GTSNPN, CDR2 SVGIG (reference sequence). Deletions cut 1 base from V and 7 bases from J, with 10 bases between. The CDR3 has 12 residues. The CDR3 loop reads CAWSAKWGEAFF. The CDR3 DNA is TGTGCCTGGAGTGCCAAGTGGGGTGAAGCTTTCTTT.

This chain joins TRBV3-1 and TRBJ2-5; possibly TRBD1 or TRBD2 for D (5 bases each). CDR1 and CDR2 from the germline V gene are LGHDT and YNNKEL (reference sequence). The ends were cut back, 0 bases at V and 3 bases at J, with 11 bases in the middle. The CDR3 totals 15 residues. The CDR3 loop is CASSQDAVGEETQYF. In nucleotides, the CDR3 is TGTGCCAGCAGCCAAGACGCGGTGGGGGAAGAGACCCAGTACTTC.

The CDR3 region is CASGSTTGELFF. CDR3 nucleotides: TGTGCTAGTGGTTCCACCACCGGGGAGCTGTTTTTT. This rearrangement joins TRBV12-5 to TRBJ2-2; D is undetermined. Per the germline V gene, CDR1 is LGHNT and CDR2 is FRNRAP. This CDR3 has 12 amino acids. V gave up 4 bases and J gave up 4 bases, with 4 bases separating them.

CDR3 region: CASGVSGVGGEQFF. The CDR3 DNA follows: TGTGCCAGCGGTGTATCGGGGGTAGGGGGTGAGCAGTTCTTC. This chain uses TRBV6-5 with TRBJ2-1; D is possibly TRBD1 or TRBD2 (6 bases each). The ends were cut back, 8 bases at V and 9 bases at J, with 20 bases in the middle. This CDR3 has 14 residues. Germline loops: CDR1 MNHEY, CDR2 SVGAGI.

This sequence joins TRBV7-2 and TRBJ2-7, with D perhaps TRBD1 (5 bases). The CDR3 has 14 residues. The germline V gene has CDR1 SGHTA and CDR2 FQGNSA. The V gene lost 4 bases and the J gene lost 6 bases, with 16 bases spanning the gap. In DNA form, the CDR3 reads TGTGCCAGCAGCTCCCCGGACATTCTTTTCGAGCAGTACTTC. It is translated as CASSSPDILFEQYF.

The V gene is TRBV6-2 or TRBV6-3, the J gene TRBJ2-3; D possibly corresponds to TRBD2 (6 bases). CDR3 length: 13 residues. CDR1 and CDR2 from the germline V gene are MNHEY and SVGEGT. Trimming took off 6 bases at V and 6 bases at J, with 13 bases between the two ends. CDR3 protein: CASRLRGGDTQYF. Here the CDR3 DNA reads TGTGCCAGCAGACTCCGCGGAGGGGATACGCAGTATTTT.

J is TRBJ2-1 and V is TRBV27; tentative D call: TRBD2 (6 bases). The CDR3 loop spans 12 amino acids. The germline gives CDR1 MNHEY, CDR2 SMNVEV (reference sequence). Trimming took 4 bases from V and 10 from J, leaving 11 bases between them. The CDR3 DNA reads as TGTGCCAGCAGTTACGGGAGAGGGGAGCAGTTCTTC. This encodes CASSYGRGEQFF.

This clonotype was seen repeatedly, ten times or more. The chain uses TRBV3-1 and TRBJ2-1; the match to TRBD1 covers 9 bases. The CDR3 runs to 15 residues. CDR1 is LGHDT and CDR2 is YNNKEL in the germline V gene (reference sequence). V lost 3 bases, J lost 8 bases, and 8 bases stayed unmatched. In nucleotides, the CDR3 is TGTGCCAGCAGCCACGGACAGGGGCTTGTGGATGAGCAGTTCTTC. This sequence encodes CASSHGQGLVDEQFF.

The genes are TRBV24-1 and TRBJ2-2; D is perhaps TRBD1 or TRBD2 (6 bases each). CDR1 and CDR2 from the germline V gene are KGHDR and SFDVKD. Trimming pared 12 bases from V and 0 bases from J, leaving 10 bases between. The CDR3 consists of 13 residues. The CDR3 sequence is CAARGANTGELFF. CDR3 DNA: TGTGCCGCTAGGGGGGCGAACACCGGGGAGCTGTTTTTT.

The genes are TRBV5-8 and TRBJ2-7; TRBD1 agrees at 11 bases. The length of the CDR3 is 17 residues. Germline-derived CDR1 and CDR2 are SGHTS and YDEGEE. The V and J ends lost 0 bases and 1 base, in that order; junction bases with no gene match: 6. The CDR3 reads CASSLVTGTGGSYEQYF. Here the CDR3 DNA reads TGTGCCAGCAGCTTGGTTACCGGGACAGGGGGTTCCTACGAGCAGTACTTC.

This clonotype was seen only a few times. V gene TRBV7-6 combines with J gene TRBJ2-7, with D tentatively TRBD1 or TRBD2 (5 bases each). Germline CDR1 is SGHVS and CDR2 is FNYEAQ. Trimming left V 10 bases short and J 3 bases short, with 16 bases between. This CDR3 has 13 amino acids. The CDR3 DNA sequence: TGTGCCACTTCCGGGGCCCCAGACTACGAGCAGTACTTC. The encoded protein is CATSGAPDYEQYF.

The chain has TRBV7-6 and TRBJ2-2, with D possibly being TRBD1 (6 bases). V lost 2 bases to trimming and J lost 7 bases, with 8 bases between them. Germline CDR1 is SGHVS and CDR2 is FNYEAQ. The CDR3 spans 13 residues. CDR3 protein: CASSLPGDGELFF. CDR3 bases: TGTGCCAGCAGCTTACCAGGGGACGGGGAGCTGTTTTTT. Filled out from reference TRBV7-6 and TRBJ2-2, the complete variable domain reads GAGVSQSPRYKVTKRGQDVALRCDPISGHVSLYWYRQALGQGPEFLTYFNYEAQQDKSGLPNDRFSAERPEGSISTLTIQRTEQRDSAMYRCASSLPGDGELFFGEGSRLTVL.

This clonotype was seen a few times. Written as DNA, the CDR3 is TGTGCCAGCAGTGACAGTCGTTTATACAATGAGCAGTTCTTC. Translating gives CASSDSRLYNEQFF. The chain carries TRBV25-1 and TRBJ2-1; D not certain. Germline V gives CDR1 MGHDK, CDR2 SYGVNS. V was trimmed by 3 bases and J by 4 bases, leaving 10 bases between them. The CDR3 sequence is 14 residues long.

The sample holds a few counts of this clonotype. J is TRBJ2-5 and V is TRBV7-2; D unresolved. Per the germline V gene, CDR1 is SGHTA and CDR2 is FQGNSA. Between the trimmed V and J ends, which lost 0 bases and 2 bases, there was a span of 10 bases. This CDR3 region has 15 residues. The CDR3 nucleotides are TGTGCCAGCAGCTTAGCTCTGGCTATTCAAGAGACCCAGTACTTC. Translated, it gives CASSLALAIQETQYF.

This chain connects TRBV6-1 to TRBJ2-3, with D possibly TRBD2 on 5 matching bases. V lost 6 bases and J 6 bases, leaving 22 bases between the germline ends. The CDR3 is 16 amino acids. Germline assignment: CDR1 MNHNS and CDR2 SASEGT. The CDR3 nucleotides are TGTGCCAGCAGGCCCCCTTTTGGACTTCCTTCGGATACGCAGTATTTT. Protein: CASRPPFGLPSDTQYF.

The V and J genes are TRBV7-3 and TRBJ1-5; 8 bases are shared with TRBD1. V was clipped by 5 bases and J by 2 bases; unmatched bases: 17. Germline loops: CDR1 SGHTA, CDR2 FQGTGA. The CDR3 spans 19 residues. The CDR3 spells CASSPHSTSTGAGNQPQHF. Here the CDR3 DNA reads TGTGCCAGCAGCCCCCATAGCACGTCGACAGGGGCAGGCAATCAGCCCCAGCATTTT. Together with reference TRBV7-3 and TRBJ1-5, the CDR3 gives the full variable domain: GAGVSQTPSNKVTEKGKYVELRCDPISGHTALYWYRQSLGQGPEFLIYFQGTGAADDSGLPNDRFFAVRPEGSVSTLKIQRTERGDSAVYLCASSPHSTSTGAGNQPQHFGDGTRLSIL.

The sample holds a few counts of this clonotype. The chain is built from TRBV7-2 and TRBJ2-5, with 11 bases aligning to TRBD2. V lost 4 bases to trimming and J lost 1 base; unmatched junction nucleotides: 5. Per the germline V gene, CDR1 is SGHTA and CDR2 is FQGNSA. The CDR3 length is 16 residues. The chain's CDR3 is CASSSPGLAVQETQYF. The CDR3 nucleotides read TGTGCCAGCAGCTCCCCGGGACTAGCGGTCCAAGAGACCCAGTACTTC.

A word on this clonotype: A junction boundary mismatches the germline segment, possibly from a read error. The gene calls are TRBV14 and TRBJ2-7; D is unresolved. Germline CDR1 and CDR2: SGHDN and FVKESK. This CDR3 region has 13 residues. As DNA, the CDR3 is TGTGCCAGCAGCCAAACCCTACAAGAATACCCCCGATTC. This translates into CASSQTLQEYPRF. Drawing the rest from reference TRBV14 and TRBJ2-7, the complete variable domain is EAGVTQFPSHSVIEKGQTVTLRCDPISGHDNLYWYRRVMGKEIKFLLHFVKESKQDESGMPNNRFLAERTGGTYSTLKVQPAELEDSGVYFCASSQTLQEYPRFGPGTRLTVT.

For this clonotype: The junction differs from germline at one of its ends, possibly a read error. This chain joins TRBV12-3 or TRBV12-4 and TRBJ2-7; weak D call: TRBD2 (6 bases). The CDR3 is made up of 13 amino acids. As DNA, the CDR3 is TGTGCCAGCAGCCCCCGGGGAAGCGGGCTTATGCGCTTC. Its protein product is CASSPRGSGLMRF.

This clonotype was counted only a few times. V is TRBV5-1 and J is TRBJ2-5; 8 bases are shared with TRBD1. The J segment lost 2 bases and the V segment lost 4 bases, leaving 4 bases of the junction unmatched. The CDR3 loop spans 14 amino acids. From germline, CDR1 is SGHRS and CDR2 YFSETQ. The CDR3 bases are TGCGCCAGCAGCAACGGACAGGGTCAAGAGACCCAGTACTTC. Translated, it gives CASSNGQGQETQYF.

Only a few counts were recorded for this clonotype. The CDR3 nucleotides are TGTGCCAGCAGTGGGCTTGGGATCACAGATACGCAGTATTTT. This sequence encodes CASSGLGITDTQYF. V gene TRBV6-1 combines with J gene TRBJ2-3; no reliable D call. With 4 bases removed from V and 2 bases from J, the gap between germline ends came to 10 bases. The CDR3 runs to 14 residues. CDR1 MNHNS and CDR2 SASEGT come from the germline V gene.